The T cell receptor beta chain under discussion was sequenced for a study of blood T cell repertoires in COVID-19. Across the study: Both acute and convalescent COVID-19 samples were obtained from the United States, Italy and Spain.

The CDR3 runs 15 residues. The V segment lost 4 bases and the J segment 7 bases; nucleotides outside the gene matches: 7. Germline values: CDR1 LGHDT, CDR2 YNNKEL (reference sequence). The table came from immunoSEQ multiplex PCR; TCRdb's copy has only in-frame clones and leaves some out. Seen here are approximately 150,000 clones, 75% to 85% observed once, and the top ten hold approximately 3.5%. This clone showed up just a few times. Material for sequencing was peripheral blood. J is TRBJ2-2 and V is TRBV3-1 (or the pseudogene TRBV3-2), with 9 bases lining up with TRBD1. This TCR came from a man aged 70 or older who had recovered from COVID-19. The CDR3 loop is CASSRLQGARGELFF. The DNA for the CDR3 is TGTGCCAGCAGCCGCTTACAGGGGGCTCGCGGGGAGCTGTTTTTT.